The T cell receptor beta chain described here comes from a study of blood T cell repertoires in COVID-19. Trimming took off 3 bases at V and 0 bases at J, with 5 bases between the two ends. The CDR3 is 13 residues long. CDR1 and CDR2 from the germline V gene are MNHEY and SMNVEV (reference sequence). Using immunoSEQ multiplex PCR, the repertoire was profiled, and TCRdb retains in-frame clones only, with some absent. Of about 400,000 clones in the sample, 86% were seen once. Followed longitudinally, the Seattle patients had been enrolled during active infection. Sequencing used peripheral blood. This clonotype was sampled from a woman aged 55-70 years with COVID-19, enrolled during active disease. J is TRBJ1-2 and V is TRBV27; the D is unclear. As DNA, the CDR3 is TGTGCCAGCAGTTTTACAGCTAACTATGGCTACACCTTC. This encodes CASSFTANYGYTF.